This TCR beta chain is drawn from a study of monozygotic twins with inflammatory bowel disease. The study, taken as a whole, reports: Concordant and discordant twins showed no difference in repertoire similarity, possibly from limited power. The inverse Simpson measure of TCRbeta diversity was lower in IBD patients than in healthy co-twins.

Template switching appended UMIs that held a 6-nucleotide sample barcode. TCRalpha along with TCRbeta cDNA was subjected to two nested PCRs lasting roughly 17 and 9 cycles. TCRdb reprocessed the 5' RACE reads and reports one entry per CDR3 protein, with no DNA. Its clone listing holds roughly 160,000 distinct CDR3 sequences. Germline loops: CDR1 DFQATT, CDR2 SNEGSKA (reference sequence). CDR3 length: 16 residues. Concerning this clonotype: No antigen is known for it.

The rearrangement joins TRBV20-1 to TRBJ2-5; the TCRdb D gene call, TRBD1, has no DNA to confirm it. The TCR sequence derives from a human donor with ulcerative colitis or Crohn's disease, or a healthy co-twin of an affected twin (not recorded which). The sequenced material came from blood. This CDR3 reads CSAIRWDTGQEETQYF.